The rows below give T cell receptor beta chains drawn from one sample of a study of T-cell memory formation after mild COVID-19. MiXCR, applied by TCRdb to the 5' RACE reads, yields one record per CDR3 protein. The sample gives approximately 350,000 distinct CDR3 sequences, 28% of which show up once; roughly 14% is in the top ten. Material for sequencing was PBMCs or a T cell subset sorted from them (not recorded which). These receptors all stem from an adult woman who had mild COVID-19 (a few samples of this study predate the infection). Cell type and time point are not known. The CDR3 runs from the conserved cysteine through the conserved F or W. The D gene is left open where the match is weak. Size tells how often a clone was seen (once, few, many) or the class of an expanded clone, and some rows leave it out.

v_call: TRBV7-8
d_call: TRBD2
clone_size: NA
j_call: TRBJ2-1
cdr3_nt: TGTGCCAGCAGCCCACCGGGACTAGCGACTTACAATGAGCAGTTCTTC
cdr3_aa: CASSPPGLATYNEQFF

v_call: TRBV7-2
d_call: NA
clone_size: few
j_call: TRBJ2-2
cdr3_nt: TGTGCCAGCAGCTTAGGTCGCCGTACTAGCCCCGGGGAGCTGTTTTTT
cdr3_aa: CASSLGRRTSPGELFF

v_call: TRBV6-5
d_call: NA
clone_size: NA
j_call: TRBJ1-5
cdr3_nt: TGTGCCAGTCGGGCATCCTTCAATCAGCCCCAGCATTTT
cdr3_aa: CASRASFNQPQHF

v_call: TRBV29-1
d_call: NA
clone_size: NA
j_call: TRBJ2-3
cdr3_nt: TGCAGCGTTGAGGGGACGGAGAGCACAGATACGCAGTATTTT
cdr3_aa: CSVEGTESTDTQYF

v_call: TRBV12-3/TRBV12-4
d_call: TRBD2
clone_size: few
j_call: TRBJ2-2
cdr3_nt: TGTGCCAGCAGTTTAGGGCGGGAGCGGGGAAACACCGGGGAGCTGTTTTTT
cdr3_aa: CASSLGRERGNTGELFF

v_call: TRBV20-1
d_call: TRBD2
clone_size: NA
j_call: TRBJ2-3
cdr3_nt: TGCAGTGCCAGACGCGGGGGGCTGGATACGCAGTATTTT
cdr3_aa: CSARRGGLDTQYF

v_call: TRBV6-2/TRBV6-3
d_call: TRBD1
clone_size: few
j_call: TRBJ2-3
cdr3_nt: TGTGCCAGCGCCGCAGACAGGGAAACAGATACGCAGTATTTT
cdr3_aa: CASAADRETDTQYF

v_call: TRBV30
d_call: TRBD1
clone_size: few
j_call: TRBJ1-2
cdr3_nt: TGTGCCTGGAGTGTAGCGCAGGGGGTTAGGAATGGCTACACCTTC
cdr3_aa: CAWSVAQGVRNGYTF

v_call: TRBV9
d_call: NA
clone_size: NA
j_call: TRBJ2-7
cdr3_nt: TGTGCCAGCAGCGTAGGTCCCCCAGGGGCCCCTCAAGACGAGCAGTACTTC
cdr3_aa: CASSVGPPGAPQDEQYF

v_call: TRBV6-5
d_call: NA
clone_size: NA
j_call: TRBJ2-6
cdr3_nt: TGTGCCAGCAGCCCGGGACAAACGGCTGCTGGGGCCAACGTCCTGACTTTC
cdr3_aa: CASSPGQTAAGANVLTF

v_call: TRBV19
d_call: TRBD1
clone_size: NA
j_call: TRBJ1-2
cdr3_nt: TGTGCCAGGAAGGTTAAGACAGGGAGGAGCTATGGCTACACCTTC
cdr3_aa: CARKVKTGRSYGYTF

v_call: TRBV7-6
d_call: NA
clone_size: few
j_call: TRBJ2-7
cdr3_nt: TGTGCCAGCAGCTTAAGTTCTACAGGTCCCTCCTACGAGCAGTACTTC
cdr3_aa: CASSLSSTGPSYEQYF

v_call: TRBV7-3
d_call: NA
clone_size: few
j_call: TRBJ1-1
cdr3_nt: TGTGCCAGCAGCGCACCGGGGGCTGAAGCTTTCTTT
cdr3_aa: CASSAPGAEAFF

v_call: TRBV7-9
d_call: TRBD1
clone_size: NA
j_call: TRBJ2-5
cdr3_nt: TGTGCCAGCAGCTTGGTCGGACAGGGGGAAGAGACCCAGTACTTC
cdr3_aa: CASSLVGQGEETQYF

v_call: TRBV24-1
d_call: NA
clone_size: few
j_call: TRBJ1-1
cdr3_nt: TGTGCCACCAGTGATTTGGGCATCGGAAGCATGAACACTGAAGCTTTCTTT
cdr3_aa: CATSDLGIGSMNTEAFF

v_call: TRBV7-3
d_call: NA
clone_size: few
j_call: TRBJ2-3
cdr3_nt: TGTGCCAGCAGCTTAGGAGTGGGGCGAGCTAGCACAGATACGCAGTATTTT
cdr3_aa: CASSLGVGRASTDTQYF

v_call: TRBV20-1
d_call: TRBD2
clone_size: many
j_call: TRBJ2-7
cdr3_nt: TGCAGTGCCCAAAAGGGGAGAGCGGGAGGTTACGAGCAGTACTTC
cdr3_aa: CSAQKGRAGGYEQYF

v_call: TRBV12-3/TRBV12-4
d_call: TRBD1
clone_size: NA
j_call: TRBJ2-1
cdr3_nt: TGTGCCAGCAGTTTAGGAGGGGGCGATGAGCAGTTCTTC
cdr3_aa: CASSLGGGDEQFF

v_call: TRBV4-2
d_call: NA
clone_size: few
j_call: TRBJ1-4
cdr3_nt: TGTGCCAGCAGCCAAGAAGAACTGAATGAAAAACTGTTTTTT
cdr3_aa: CASSQEELNEKLFF

v_call: TRBV18
d_call: TRBD1
clone_size: NA
j_call: TRBJ1-1
cdr3_nt: TGTGCCAGCTATCCCGGACAGGGTGGAGCTTTCTTT
cdr3_aa: CASYPGQGGAFF

v_call: TRBV6-1
d_call: NA
clone_size: NA
j_call: TRBJ1-1
cdr3_nt: TGTGCCAGCGTCGAGCCTGAAGCTTTCTTT
cdr3_aa: CASVEPEAFF

v_call: TRBV12-3/TRBV12-4
d_call: TRBD1
clone_size: few
j_call: TRBJ2-2
cdr3_nt: TGTGCCAGCAGGCCACAGGGGTCGACCACCGGGGAGCTGTTTTTT
cdr3_aa: CASRPQGSTTGELFF

v_call: TRBV7-3
d_call: TRBD2
clone_size: few
j_call: TRBJ2-3
cdr3_nt: TGTGCCAGCAGCTTAGCGGGAGGATCGGATACGCAGTATTTT
cdr3_aa: CASSLAGGSDTQYF

v_call: TRBV3-1
d_call: NA
clone_size: few
j_call: TRBJ1-6
cdr3_nt: TGTGCCAGCAGCCAAGGGTTAGGGGGAGAATCACCCCTCCACTTT
cdr3_aa: CASSQGLGGESPLHF

v_call: TRBV6-5
d_call: NA
clone_size: once
j_call: TRBJ1-3
cdr3_nt: TGTGCCAGCAGTTACCAGGGCGGAAACACCATATATTTT
cdr3_aa: CASSYQGGNTIYF

v_call: TRBV12-3/TRBV12-4
d_call: TRBD2
clone_size: NA
j_call: TRBJ2-1
cdr3_nt: TGTGCCAGCAGGCCGGGACTAGCGGGAGGTAGGAATGAGCAGTTCTTC
cdr3_aa: CASRPGLAGGRNEQFF

v_call: TRBV3-1
d_call: TRBD2
clone_size: few
j_call: TRBJ2-3
cdr3_nt: TGTGCCAGCAGCCAAAGTCTAACGGGAGGGCCAGATACGCAGTATTTT
cdr3_aa: CASSQSLTGGPDTQYF

v_call: TRBV15
d_call: NA
clone_size: few
j_call: TRBJ2-3
cdr3_nt: TGTGCCACCAGCCCTGAACAGAGCACAGATACGCAGTATTTT
cdr3_aa: CATSPEQSTDTQYF

v_call: TRBV24-1
d_call: TRBD1
clone_size: few
j_call: TRBJ2-2
cdr3_nt: TGTGCCACCAGTGACCCCGGGACAGGGGGCAACACCGGGGAGCTGTTTTTT
cdr3_aa: CATSDPGTGGNTGELFF

v_call: TRBV12-3/TRBV12-4
d_call: TRBD2
clone_size: NA
j_call: TRBJ2-1
cdr3_nt: TGTGCCAGCAGTTTGGGAGGGACTAGCGGGGGAGGGGAGCAGTTCTTC
cdr3_aa: CASSLGGTSGGGEQFF

v_call: TRBV12-3/TRBV12-4
d_call: NA
clone_size: few
j_call: TRBJ1-1
cdr3_nt: TGTGCCAGCACCTTGGACCCTAACACTGAAGCTTTCTTT
cdr3_aa: CASTLDPNTEAFF

v_call: TRBV7-6
d_call: NA
clone_size: NA
j_call: TRBJ2-6
cdr3_nt: TGTGCCAGCAGCCCCCTTCAAGGGGCCAACGTCCTGACTTTC
cdr3_aa: CASSPLQGANVLTF

v_call: TRBV11-2
d_call: TRBD2
clone_size: few
j_call: TRBJ2-1
cdr3_nt: TGTGCCAGCAGCTTAGGCGGGGGGGGTGAGCAGTTCTTC
cdr3_aa: CASSLGGGGEQFF

v_call: TRBV18
d_call: TRBD1
clone_size: few
j_call: TRBJ1-4
cdr3_nt: TGTGCCAGCTCACTCAAGCCGGGACAGGGGGCTTCGGCGACTAATGAAAAACTGTTTTTT
cdr3_aa: CASSLKPGQGASATNEKLFF

v_call: TRBV29-1
d_call: NA
clone_size: NA
j_call: TRBJ2-3
cdr3_nt: TGCAGCGTTGAAGTTCAAGATACGCAGTATTTT
cdr3_aa: CSVEVQDTQYF

v_call: TRBV20-1
d_call: NA
clone_size: NA
j_call: TRBJ1-1
cdr3_nt: TGCAGTGCCATAGAGGGACACCAGAACACTGAAGCTTTCTTT
cdr3_aa: CSAIEGHQNTEAFF

v_call: TRBV11-2
d_call: NA
clone_size: few
j_call: TRBJ2-2
cdr3_nt: TGTGCCAGCAGCCTTAGCGCGGCACATGAGGAGCTGTTTTTT
cdr3_aa: CASSLSAAHEELFF

v_call: TRBV6-4
d_call: TRBD2
clone_size: few
j_call: TRBJ2-1
cdr3_nt: TGTGCCAGCAGCGAGACCTTAGCGGGGGACTACAATGAGCAGTTCTTC
cdr3_aa: CASSETLAGDYNEQFF

v_call: TRBV5-5
d_call: NA
clone_size: many
j_call: TRBJ2-7
cdr3_nt: TGTGCCAGCAGCTTTGGGGGTACCTACGAGCAGTACTTC
cdr3_aa: CASSFGGTYEQYF

v_call: TRBV7-9
d_call: TRBD2
clone_size: NA
j_call: TRBJ2-4
cdr3_nt: TGTGCCAGCAGCTTAGCGCTGATAGCGGGAAACATTCAGTACTTC
cdr3_aa: CASSLALIAGNIQYF

v_call: TRBV6-5
d_call: NA
clone_size: NA
j_call: TRBJ1-1
cdr3_nt: TGTGCCAGCAGTTACTCGGGAGGGGACACTGAAGCTTTCTTT
cdr3_aa: CASSYSGGDTEAFF